This T cell receptor (beta chain) came from a study of technical replicates of blood from a handful of donors. The protocol was immunoSEQ multiplex PCR, while the TCRdb copy is restricted to in-frame clones and leaves out a portion. The data hold around 70,000 clones, with 93% observed a single time. The CDR3 runs to 15 residues. CDR1 and CDR2 from the germline V gene are SGHNT and YYREEE (reference sequence). The V segment lost 4 bases and the J segment 5 bases; nucleotides outside the gene matches: 3. Sequenced sample: T cells isolated from PBMCs. The chain joins TRBV5-4 to TRBJ1-6, with 10 positions matching TRBD1. The source of this sequence is a human donor in good health. The CDR3 region is CASSQGTGDNSPLHF. CDR3 nucleotides: TGTGCCAGCAGCCAAGGGACAGGGGATAATTCACCCCTCCACTTT.